These 3 T cell receptor beta chains share one sample of origin, sequenced in a study of T-cell reconstitution after alpha-beta-depleted transplantation in children. A library of TCRbeta sequences, prepared with unique molecular identifiers, was generated. MiXCR, applied by TCRdb to the PCR reads, yields one record per CDR3 protein. The sample includes about 300,000 distinct CDR3 sequences, roughly a tenth of them seen just once. The source material was PBMCs, sampled before TCRalphabeta/CD19-depleted stem cell transplant. These receptors came from a boy under two years old with acute myeloid leukemia, due to receive a stem cell transplant.

The V and J genes are TRBV20-1 and TRBJ2-1; TRBD2 matches at 10 bases. The CDR3 spans 15 residues. J lost 4 bases, V lost 6 bases, and 9 bases had no gene match. The V gene's germline CDR1 is DFQATT and CDR2 SNEGSKA (reference sequence). The CDR3 here is CSARRLAGAYNEQFF. In DNA form, the CDR3 reads TGCAGTGCCCGCAGGCTAGCGGGAGCGTACAATGAGCAGTTCTTC.

V is TRBV7-9 and J is TRBJ1-6, with unresolved D. This CDR3 is 17 amino acids long. The V and J ends lost 3 bases and 0 bases respectively, with 12 bases between them. CDR1 and CDR2 (germline): SEHNR, FQNEAQ (reference sequence). The CDR3 region has the DNA TGTGCCAGCAGCTTCCCGAACGTGAGCTCCTATAATTCACCCCTCCACTTT. Translated, it gives CASSFPNVSSYNSPLHF.

The chain links TRBV7-8 to TRBJ1-1; TRBD1 might be the D (6 bases). V was cut by 2 bases and J by 0 bases, with 13 bases left in between. Germline V gene sequence: CDR1 SGHVS, CDR2 FQNEAQ. This CDR3 comprises 16 residues. The CDR3 nucleotides are TGTGCCAGCAGCTTATGGGGGCGCGGCATGAACACTGAAGCTTTCTTT. It codes for CASSLWGRGMNTEAFF.